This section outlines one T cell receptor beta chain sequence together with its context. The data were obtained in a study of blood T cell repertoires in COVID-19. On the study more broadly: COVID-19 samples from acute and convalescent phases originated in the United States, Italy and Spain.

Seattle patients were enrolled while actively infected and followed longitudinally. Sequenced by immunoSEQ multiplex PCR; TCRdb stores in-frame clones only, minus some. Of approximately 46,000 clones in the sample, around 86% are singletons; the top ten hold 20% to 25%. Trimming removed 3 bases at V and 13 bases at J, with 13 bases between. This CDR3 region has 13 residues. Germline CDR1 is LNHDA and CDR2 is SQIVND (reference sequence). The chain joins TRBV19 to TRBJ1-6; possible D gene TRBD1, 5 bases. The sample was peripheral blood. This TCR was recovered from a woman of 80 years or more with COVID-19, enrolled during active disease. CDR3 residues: CASSIQDIGPLHF. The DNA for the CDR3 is TGTGCCAGTAGTATTCAGGACATAGGGCCCCTCCACTTT.